This passage covers 2 T cell receptor beta chains from one sample sequenced in a study of blood T cell repertoires in COVID-19. Profiled with immunoSEQ multiplex PCR; TCRdb holds only in-frame clones, not every one. The profile shows around 440,000 clones, 70% to 90% of them singletons. The sequenced sample was peripheral blood. Receptors originate from a woman aged 50 to 65 with COVID-19, enrolled during active disease.

The chain employs TRBV4-1 and TRBJ1-4; 7 bases agree with TRBD1. Trimming took 6 bases from V and 8 from J; bases not matched to a gene: 9. Germline V CDR1 and CDR2: MGHRA, YSYEKL. The CDR3 extends over 14 amino acids. DNA for the CDR3: TGCGCCAGCAGTCCCGAGGGGGCGGGGGAAAAACTGTTTTTT. Amino acids: CASSPEGAGEKLFF.

The V and J genes are TRBV27 and TRBJ2-7; 7 bases agree with TRBD2. The germline V gene encodes CDR1 MNHEY and CDR2 SMNVEV (reference sequence). The V segment lost 3 bases and the J segment 1 base; nucleotides outside the gene matches: 3. This CDR3 comprises 14 residues. CDR3 loop: CASSFNGGSYEQYF. The CDR3 coding sequence is TGTGCCAGCAGTTTCAACGGGGGGTCCTACGAGCAGTACTTC.